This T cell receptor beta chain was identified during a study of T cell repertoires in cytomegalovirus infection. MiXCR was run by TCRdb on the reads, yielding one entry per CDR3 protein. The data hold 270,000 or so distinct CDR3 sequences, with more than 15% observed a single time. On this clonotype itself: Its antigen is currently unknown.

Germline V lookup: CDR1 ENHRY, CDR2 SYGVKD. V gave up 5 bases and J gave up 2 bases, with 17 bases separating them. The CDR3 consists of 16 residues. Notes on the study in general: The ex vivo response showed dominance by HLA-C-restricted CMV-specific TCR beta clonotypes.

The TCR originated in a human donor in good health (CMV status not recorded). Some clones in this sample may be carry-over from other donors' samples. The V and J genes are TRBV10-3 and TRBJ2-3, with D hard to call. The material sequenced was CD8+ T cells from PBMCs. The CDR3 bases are TGTGCCATCAGTCCGATAGGACGTCAAACCACAGATACGCAGTATTTT. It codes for CAISPIGRQTTDTQYF.